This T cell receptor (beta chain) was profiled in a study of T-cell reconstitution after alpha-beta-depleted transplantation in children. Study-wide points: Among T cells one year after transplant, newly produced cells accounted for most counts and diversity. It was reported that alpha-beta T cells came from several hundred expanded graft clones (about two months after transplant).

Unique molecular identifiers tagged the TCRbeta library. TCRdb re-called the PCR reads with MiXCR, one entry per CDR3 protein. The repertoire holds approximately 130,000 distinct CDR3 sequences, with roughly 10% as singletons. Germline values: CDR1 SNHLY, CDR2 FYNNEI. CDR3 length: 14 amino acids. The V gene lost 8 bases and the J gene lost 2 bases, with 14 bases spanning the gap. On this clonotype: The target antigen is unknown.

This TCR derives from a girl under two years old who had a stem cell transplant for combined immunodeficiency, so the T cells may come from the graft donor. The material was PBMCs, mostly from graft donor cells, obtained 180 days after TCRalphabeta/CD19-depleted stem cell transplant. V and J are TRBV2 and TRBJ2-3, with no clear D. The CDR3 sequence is CASDQVGLTDTQYF. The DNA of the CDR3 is TGTGCCAGCGACCAGGTTGGCCTCACAGATACGCAGTATTTT.